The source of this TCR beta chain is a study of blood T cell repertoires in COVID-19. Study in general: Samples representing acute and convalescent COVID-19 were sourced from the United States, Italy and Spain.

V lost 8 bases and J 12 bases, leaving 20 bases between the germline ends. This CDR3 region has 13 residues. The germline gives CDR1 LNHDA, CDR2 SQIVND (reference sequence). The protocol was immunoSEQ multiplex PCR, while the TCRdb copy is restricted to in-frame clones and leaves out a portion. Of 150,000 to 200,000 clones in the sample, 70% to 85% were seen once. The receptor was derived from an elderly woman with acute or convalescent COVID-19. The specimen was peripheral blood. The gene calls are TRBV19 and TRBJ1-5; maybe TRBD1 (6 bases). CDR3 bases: TGTGCCAGTTCGGGGGGCAGTTGGGTGGGCCAGCATTTT. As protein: CASSGGSWVGQHF. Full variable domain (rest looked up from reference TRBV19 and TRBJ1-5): DGGITQSPKYLFRKEGQNVTLSCEQNLNHDAMYWYRQDPGQGLRLIYYSQIVNDFQKGDIAEGYSVSREKKESFPLTVTSAQKNPTAFYLCASSGGSWVGQHFGDGTRLSIL.